These T cell receptor beta chains were read from a single sample in a study of blood T cell repertoires in COVID-19. Assay used: immunoSEQ multiplex PCR; TCRdb lists only in-frame clones, some missing. The sample lists 75,000 to 90,000 clones, around three quarters occurring once. The source material was peripheral blood. The receptor set was obtained from a woman between 70 and 85 years old with acute or convalescent COVID-19. CDR3s include the opening cysteine and the closing phenylalanine or tryptophan. A D gene is named only where the DNA matches it firmly. Only part of the rows carry a size: once, few, many, or a class if the clone is expanded.

d_gene: NA; len: 15; abundance: NA; v_gene: TRBV7-2; j_gene: TRBJ2-5; CDR3aa: CASSLFRGNQETQYF; CDR3nt: TGTGCCAGCAGCTTATTTAGGGGGAACCAAGAGACCCAGTACTTC
d_gene: NA; len: 13; abundance: NA; v_gene: TRBV15; j_gene: TRBJ1-5; CDR3aa: CATSSEGDRPQHF; CDR3nt: TGTGCCACCAGCAGTGAAGGGGATCGGCCCCAGCATTTT
d_gene: TRBD1; len: 14; abundance: NA; v_gene: TRBV7-6; j_gene: TRBJ2-5; CDR3aa: CASSSHRGWETQYF; CDR3nt: TGTGCCAGCAGCTCCCACAGGGGGTGGGAGACCCAGTACTTC
d_gene: NA; len: 13; abundance: NA; v_gene: TRBV19; j_gene: TRBJ1-5; CDR3aa: CAVGEDSNQPQHF; CDR3nt: TGTGCTGTCGGGGAAGATAGCAATCAGCCCCAGCATTTT
d_gene: NA; len: 13; abundance: once; v_gene: TRBV19; j_gene: TRBJ1-2; CDR3aa: CASSILGVYGYTF; CDR3nt: TGTGCCAGTAGTATATTAGGAGTCTATGGCTACACCTTC
d_gene: NA; len: 15; abundance: few; v_gene: TRBV9; j_gene: TRBJ1-1; CDR3aa: CASTKNRDGRFGAFF; CDR3nt: TGTGCCAGCACCAAAAACCGGGACGGGAGGTTTGGGGCTTTCTTT
d_gene: NA; len: 15; abundance: NA; v_gene: TRBV6-5; j_gene: TRBJ1-2; CDR3aa: CASSSPGRGVYGYTF; CDR3nt: TGTGCCAGCAGCAGCCCCGGACGGGGGGTCTATGGCTACACCTTC
d_gene: NA; len: 16; abundance: NA; v_gene: TRBV7-9; j_gene: TRBJ1-3; CDR3aa: CASSLFPSYSGNTIYF; CDR3nt: TGTGCCAGCAGCTTGTTCCCCTCCTACTCTGGAAACACCATATATTTT
d_gene: TRBD1; len: 16; abundance: NA; v_gene: TRBV27; j_gene: TRBJ1-3; CDR3aa: CASSPTGTGAGNTIYF; CDR3nt: TGTGCCAGCAGCCCGACAGGGACAGGGGCTGGAAACACCATATATTTT
d_gene: NA; len: 13; abundance: NA; v_gene: TRBV12-3/TRBV12-4; j_gene: TRBJ1-1; CDR3aa: CASSGRGRTITFF; CDR3nt: TGTGCCAGCAGTGGGAGGGGACGGACGATAACTTTCTTT
d_gene: NA; len: 11; abundance: once; v_gene: TRBV6-2/TRBV6-3; j_gene: TRBJ2-7; CDR3aa: CASSQGGEQYF; CDR3nt: TGTGCCAGCAGCCAGGGAGGCGAGCAGTACTTC